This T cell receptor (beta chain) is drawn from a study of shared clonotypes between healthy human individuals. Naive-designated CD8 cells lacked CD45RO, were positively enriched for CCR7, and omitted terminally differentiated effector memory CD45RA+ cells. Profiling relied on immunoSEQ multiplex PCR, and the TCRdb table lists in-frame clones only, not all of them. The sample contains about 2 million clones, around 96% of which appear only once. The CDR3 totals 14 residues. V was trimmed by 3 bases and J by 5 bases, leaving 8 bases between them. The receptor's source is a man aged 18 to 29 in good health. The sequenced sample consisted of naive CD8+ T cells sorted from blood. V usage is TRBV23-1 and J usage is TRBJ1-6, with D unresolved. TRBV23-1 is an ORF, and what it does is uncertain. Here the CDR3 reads CASSHRQDNSPLHF. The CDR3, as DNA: TGCGCCAGCAGTCACCGGCAGGATAATTCACCCCTCCACTTT.